The 14 T cell receptor beta chains in this list originate from one sample, sequenced in a study of shared clonotypes between healthy human individuals. Profiled with immunoSEQ multiplex PCR; TCRdb holds only in-frame clones, not every one. In the table there are some 2,500,000 clones, under 95% of which are singletons. The material sequenced was naive CD4+ T cells from PBMCs. Subset: CD45RA+ positively selected. These receptors came from a man between 18 and 35 years old in good health. Some clones in this sample may be carry-over from other donors' samples.

CDR3 protein: CASSQELPDLQFF. DNA of the CDR3: TGTGCCAGCAGCCAAGAGCTGCCCGACCTGCAGTTCTTC. V is TRBV4-2 and J is TRBJ2-1; no clear D. Germline V gene sequence: CDR1 LGHNA, CDR2 YNFKEQ. Trimming took off 0 bases at V and 12 bases at J, with 12 bases between the two ends. The CDR3 runs to 13 residues.

The V and J genes are TRBV2 and TRBJ2-2; 8 bases are a match to TRBD1. Unmatched junction bases numbered 7, after V lost 6 bases and J lost 7 bases. Germline V gene data show CDR1 as SNHLY and CDR2 as FYNNEI. This CDR3 spans 14 amino acids. The CDR3 here is CASSVGQGIGELFF. The CDR3 nucleotides are TGTGCCAGCAGCGTCGGACAGGGAATCGGGGAGCTGTTTTTT.

The V gene is TRBV30, the J gene TRBJ2-3, with D possibly being TRBD1 (5 bases). There are 14 residues in the CDR3. Germline V gene lookup returns CDR1 GTSNPN and CDR2 SVGIG (reference sequence). Deletions cut 2 bases from V and 5 bases from J, with 14 bases between. CDR3 sequence: CAWSSSGTGDTQYF. The CDR3 DNA follows: TGTGCCTGGAGTTCTAGTGGCACAGGAGATACGCAGTATTTT. The full variable domain, its missing parts supplied by reference TRBV30 and TRBJ2-3, is SQTIHQWPATLVQPVGSPLSLECTVEGTSNPNLYWYRQAAGRGLQLLFYSVGIGQISSEVPQNLSASRPQDRQFILSSKKLLLSDSGFYLCAWSSSGTGDTQYFGPGTRLTVL.

This sequence joins TRBV10-3 and TRBJ1-3, with D possibly being TRBD1 (6 bases). CDR1 and CDR2 (germline): ENHRY, SYGVKD. V was clipped by 7 bases and J by 0 bases, with 10 bases between them. The CDR3 is 14 amino acids. The CDR3 DNA reads TGTGCCATCAATAGACAGGACTCTGGAAACACCATATATTTT. This gives the protein CAINRQDSGNTIYF.

V and J are TRBV21-1 and TRBJ1-2; the DNA was not compared with TRBD1, the D call given in the table. TRBV21-1 counts as a pseudogene. The length of the CDR3 is 17 residues. CDR3 DNA sequence: TGTGCCAGCGGTAGGGAGCAGGGGGCAATTATAGACTATGGCTACACCTTC. Its protein is CASGREQGAIIDYGYTF.

The CDR3 sequence: CASSERVVGQGANEQYF. The CDR3 nucleotides read TGTGCCAGCAGTGAACGGGTGGTGGGGCAGGGGGCTAACGAGCAGTACTTC. The V call is TRBV2, the J call TRBJ2-7, with 8 nucleotides matching TRBD1. V was pared by 2 bases and J by 5 bases, with 14 bases of the junction left unmatched. This CDR3 has 17 amino acids. CDR1 and CDR2 from the germline V gene are SNHLY and FYNNEI. The full variable domain, in which reference TRBV2 and TRBJ2-7 provide the parts outside the CDR3, is EPEVTQTPSHQVTQMGQEVILRCVPISNHLYFYWYRQILGQKVEFLVSFYNNEISEKSEIFDDQFSVERPDGSNFTLKIRSTKLEDSAMYFCASSERVVGQGANEQYFGPGTRLTVT.

The chain couples TRBV7-2 to TRBJ2-2, with D uncertain. The CDR3 length is 13 residues. Per germline, CDR1 SGHTA and CDR2 FQGNSA. Trimming cost V 5 bases and J 6 bases, with 10 bases left between them. This CDR3 reads CASSPFRSGELFF. CDR3 in DNA: TGTGCCAGCAGCCCCTTTCGCTCCGGGGAGCTGTTTTTT.

The chain combines TRBV4-1 with TRBJ2-3; TRBD1 is a possible D gene (5 bases). Germline V gene data show CDR1 as MGHRA and CDR2 as YSYEKL. V dropped 0 bases and J dropped 7 bases, with 8 bases sitting between them. The CDR3 is made up of 13 amino acids. The CDR3 DNA is TGCGCCAGCAGCCAAGAGGACACCCATACGCAGTATTTT. Its protein is CASSQEDTHTQYF.

The CDR3 sequence is CASRAPGSAYGYTF. The CDR3 region has the DNA TGTGCCAGCAGGGCTCCGGGTAGTGCCTATGGCTACACCTTC. The rearrangement links TRBV7-3 to TRBJ1-2; no definite D call. This CDR3 has 14 amino acids. Germline-derived CDR1 and CDR2 are SGHTA and FQGTGA. Trimming shortened V by 6 bases and J by 4 bases, and 15 bases separated the two germline ends. Variable domain in full (rest from reference TRBV7-3 and TRBJ1-2): GAGVSQTPSNKVTEKGKYVELRCDPISGHTALYWYRQSLGQGPEFLIYFQGTGAADDSGLPNDRFFAVRPEGSVSTLKIQRTERGDSAVYLCASRAPGSAYGYTFGSGTRLTVV.

The chain couples TRBV5-8 to TRBJ2-7; TRBD2 might be the D (5 bases). V lost 5 bases and J 4 bases, leaving 19 bases between the germline ends. Germline V gene data show CDR1 as SGHTS and CDR2 as YDEGEE. The length of the CDR3 is 15 residues. CDR3 DNA sequence: TGTGCCAGCAGTACACTTAGGTCGGGAAGTTACGAGCAGTACTTC. It translates to CASSTLRSGSYEQYF. Full variable domain (remainder filled in from reference TRBV5-8 and TRBJ2-7): EAGVTQSPTHLIKTRGQQATLRCSPISGHTSVYWYQQALGLGLQFLLWYDEGEERNRGNFPPRFSGRQFPNYSSELNVNALELEDSALYLCASSTLRSGSYEQYFGPGTRLTVT.

The CDR3, as DNA: TGTGCCAGCAGTTTAGGGGGAGCAGGGCGGGGTAACTATGGCTACACCTTC. The encoded protein is CASSLGGAGRGNYGYTF. The genes are TRBV28 and TRBJ1-2; maybe TRBD1 (5 bases). CDR3 length: 17 residues. Per the germline V gene, CDR1 is MDHEN and CDR2 is SYDVKM. Trimming stripped 2 bases from V and 1 base from J, with 17 bases between.

J is TRBJ2-5 and V is TRBV5-1, with TRBD1 matching over 9 bases. Germline V gene lookup returns CDR1 SGHRS and CDR2 YFSETQ. V trimming: 8 bases; J trimming: 5 bases; junction bases outside the gene matches: 7. This CDR3 is built from 13 residues. CDR3 amino acids: CASTQGASETQYF. In nucleotides, the CDR3 is TGCGCCAGTACACAGGGGGCTTCGGAGACCCAGTACTTC.

The V call is TRBV5-4, the J call TRBJ2-1; D ambiguous. This CDR3 contains 14 residues. Trimming pared 0 bases from V and 8 bases from J, leaving 12 bases between. The germline CDR1 and CDR2 sequences are SGHNT and YYREEE (reference sequence). The CDR3 nucleotides read TGTGCCAGCAGCTTGGAGGTGGGTAGGGATGAGCAGTTCTTC. Translated, it gives CASSLEVGRDEQFF.

About this clone itself: Other nucleotide sequences in the sample specify the same CDR3. The rearrangement links TRBV5-1 to TRBJ2-3; a possible D gene is TRBD2 (5 bases). The CDR3 is 14 residues long. The V and J ends lost 0 bases and 3 bases respectively, with 8 bases between them. Germline V gives CDR1 SGHRS, CDR2 YFSETQ. The CDR3 here is CASSLVPGTDTQYF. The CDR3 DNA reads TGCGCCAGCAGCTTGGTCCCGGGGACAGATACGCAGTATTTT.